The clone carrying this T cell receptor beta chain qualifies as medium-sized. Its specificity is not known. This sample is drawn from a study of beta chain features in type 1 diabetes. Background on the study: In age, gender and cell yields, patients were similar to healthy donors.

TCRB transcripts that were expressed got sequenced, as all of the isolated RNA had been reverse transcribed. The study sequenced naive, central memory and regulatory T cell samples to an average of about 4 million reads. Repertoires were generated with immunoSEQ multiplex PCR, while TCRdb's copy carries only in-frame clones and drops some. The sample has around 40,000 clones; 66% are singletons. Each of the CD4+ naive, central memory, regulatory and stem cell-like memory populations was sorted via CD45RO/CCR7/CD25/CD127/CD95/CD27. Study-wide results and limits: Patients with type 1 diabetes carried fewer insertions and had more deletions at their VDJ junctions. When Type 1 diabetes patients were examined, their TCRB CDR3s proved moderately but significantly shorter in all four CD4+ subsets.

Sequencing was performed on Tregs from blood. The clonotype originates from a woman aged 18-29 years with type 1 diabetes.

CDR3 sequence reads: CAWSRGQGTDTQYF. The CDR3 DNA sequence: TGTGCCTGGAGTAGGGGACAGGGCACAGATACGCAGTATTTT. The chain joins TRBV30 to TRBJ2-3; 8 nucleotides match TRBD1. V lost 2 bases to trimming and J lost 1 base; unmatched junction nucleotides: 2. Germline assignment: CDR1 GTSNPN and CDR2 SVGIG (reference sequence). The CDR3 runs 14 residues.